This T cell receptor (beta chain) was identified in a study of CD8 T cells in ankylosing spondylitis. The V end lost 3 bases, the J end lost 0 bases, and 9 bases lay between the germline ends. Germline V CDR1 and CDR2: LNHDA, SQIVND (reference sequence). The CDR3 totals 15 residues. Note on this clonotype: Its matching antigen is unknown.

Study findings and constraints: There was reportedly significant enrichment of clones that were disease-linked in matched ankylosing spondylitis synovial fluid. About 8 highly homologous variants formed a TCR beta motif that appeared characteristic of ankylosing spondylitis blood. The authors found the disease-linked clones to be CD8+ and relatively rare in peripheral blood.

Each CDR3 protein is one row after TCRdb ran MiXCR on the 5' RACE reads. The data show 150,000 to 250,000 distinct CDR3 sequences, about 13% seen once. This chain uses TRBV19 with TRBJ2-1; tentative D call: TRBD2 (5 bases). This TCR came from a male donor with ankylosing spondylitis or in good health (not recorded which). The sample consisted of blood, either unsorted or a sorted T cell fraction (not recorded which). For the CDR3, the DNA is TGTGCCAGTAGTATGAGGGAGAGCTCCTACAATGAGCAGTTCTTC. The encoded protein is CASSMRESSYNEQFF. The whole variable domain, filled in from reference TRBV19 and TRBJ2-1, reads DGGITQSPKYLFRKEGQNVTLSCEQNLNHDAMYWYRQDPGQGLRLIYYSQIVNDFQKGDIAEGYSVSREKKESFPLTVTSAQKNPTAFYLCASSMRESSYNEQFFGPGTRLTVL.